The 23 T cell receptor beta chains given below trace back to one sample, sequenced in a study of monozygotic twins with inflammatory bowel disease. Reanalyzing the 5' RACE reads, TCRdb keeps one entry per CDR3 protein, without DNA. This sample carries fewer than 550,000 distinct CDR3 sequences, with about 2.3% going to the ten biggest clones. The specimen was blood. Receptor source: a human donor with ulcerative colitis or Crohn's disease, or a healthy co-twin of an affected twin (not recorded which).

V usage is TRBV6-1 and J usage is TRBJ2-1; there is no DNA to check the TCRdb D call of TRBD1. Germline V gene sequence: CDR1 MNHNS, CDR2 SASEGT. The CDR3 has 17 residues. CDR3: CASSGFGGGRKNNEQFF.

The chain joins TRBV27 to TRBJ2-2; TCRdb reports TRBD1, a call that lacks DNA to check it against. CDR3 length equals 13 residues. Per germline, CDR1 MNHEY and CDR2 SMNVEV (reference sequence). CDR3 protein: CASSFRVIGELFF.

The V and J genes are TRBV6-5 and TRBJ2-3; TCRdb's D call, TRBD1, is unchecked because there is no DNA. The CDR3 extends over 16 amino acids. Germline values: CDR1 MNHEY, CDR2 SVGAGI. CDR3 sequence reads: CASSYWGSPSTDTQYF.

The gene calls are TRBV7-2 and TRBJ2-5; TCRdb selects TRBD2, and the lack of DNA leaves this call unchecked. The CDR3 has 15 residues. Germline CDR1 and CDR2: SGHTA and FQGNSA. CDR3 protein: CASSLPSGTQETQYF.

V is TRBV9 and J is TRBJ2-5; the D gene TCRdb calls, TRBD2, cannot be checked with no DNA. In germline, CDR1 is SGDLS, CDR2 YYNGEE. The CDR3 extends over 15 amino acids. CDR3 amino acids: CASSVGVGVEETQYF.

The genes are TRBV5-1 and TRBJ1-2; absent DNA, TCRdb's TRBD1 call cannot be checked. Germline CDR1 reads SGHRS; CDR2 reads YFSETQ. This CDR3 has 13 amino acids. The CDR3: CASSLDSTYGYTF.

The CDR3: CASSIDGASAYNEQFF. J is TRBJ2-1 and V is TRBV19; TCRdb returns TRBD1, unconfirmable since there is no DNA. Germline V CDR1 and CDR2: LNHDA, SQIVND (reference sequence). This CDR3 contains 16 residues.

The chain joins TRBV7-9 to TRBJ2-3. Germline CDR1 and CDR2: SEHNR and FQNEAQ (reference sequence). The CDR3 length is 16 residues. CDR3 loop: CASSLASTASTDTQYF.

CDR3 in amino acids: CASSPWRDSNQPQHF. The chain uses TRBV4-2 and TRBJ1-5. The CDR3 sequence is 15 residues long. Germline CDR1 reads LGHNA; CDR2 reads YNFKEQ.

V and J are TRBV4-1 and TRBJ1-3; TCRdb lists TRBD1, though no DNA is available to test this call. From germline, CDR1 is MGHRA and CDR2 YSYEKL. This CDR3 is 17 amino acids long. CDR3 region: CASSQGFTGSSGNTIYF.

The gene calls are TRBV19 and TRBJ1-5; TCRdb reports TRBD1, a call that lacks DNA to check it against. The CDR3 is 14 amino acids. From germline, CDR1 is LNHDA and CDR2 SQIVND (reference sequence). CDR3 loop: CASRPQGADQPQHF.

This chain's CDR3 is CASSPQGAGVTYEQYF. The genes are TRBV6-1 and TRBJ2-7; TCRdb returns TRBD2, unconfirmable since there is no DNA. CDR1 MNHNS and CDR2 SASEGT come from the germline V gene. The CDR3 has 16 residues.

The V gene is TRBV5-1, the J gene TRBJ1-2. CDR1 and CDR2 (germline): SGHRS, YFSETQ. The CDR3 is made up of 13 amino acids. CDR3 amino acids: CASSVGGDGGYTF.

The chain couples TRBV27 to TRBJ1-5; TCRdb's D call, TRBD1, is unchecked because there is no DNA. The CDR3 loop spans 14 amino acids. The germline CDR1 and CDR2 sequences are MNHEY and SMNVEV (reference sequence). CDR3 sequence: CASRGRNSNQPQHF.

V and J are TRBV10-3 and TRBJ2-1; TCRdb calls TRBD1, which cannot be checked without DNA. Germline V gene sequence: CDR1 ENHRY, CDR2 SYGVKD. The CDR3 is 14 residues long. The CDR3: CAIRNRVLDNEQFF.

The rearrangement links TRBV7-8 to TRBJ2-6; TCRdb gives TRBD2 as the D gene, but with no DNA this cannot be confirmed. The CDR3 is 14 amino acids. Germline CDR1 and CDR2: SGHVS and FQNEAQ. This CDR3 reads CASSLVEVVNVLTF.

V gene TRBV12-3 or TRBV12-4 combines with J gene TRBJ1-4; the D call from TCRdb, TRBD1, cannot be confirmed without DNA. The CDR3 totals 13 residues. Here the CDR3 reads CASSPTGEEKLFF.

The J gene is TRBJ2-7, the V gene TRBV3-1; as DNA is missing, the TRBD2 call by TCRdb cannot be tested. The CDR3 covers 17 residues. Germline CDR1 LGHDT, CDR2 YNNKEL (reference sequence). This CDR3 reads CASSQGRLGFGVYEQYF.

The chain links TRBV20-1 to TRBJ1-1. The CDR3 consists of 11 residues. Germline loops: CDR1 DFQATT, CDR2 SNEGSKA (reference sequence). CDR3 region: CSAGRIPEAFF.

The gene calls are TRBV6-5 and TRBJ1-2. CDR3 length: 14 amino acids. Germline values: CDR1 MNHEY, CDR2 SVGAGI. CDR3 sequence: CASSYLRQGGGYTF.

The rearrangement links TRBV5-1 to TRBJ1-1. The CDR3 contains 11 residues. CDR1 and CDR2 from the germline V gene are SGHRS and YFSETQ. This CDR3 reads CASSSEYEAFF. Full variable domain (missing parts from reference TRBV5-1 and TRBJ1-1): KAGVTQTPRYLIKTRGQQVTLSCSPISGHRSVSWYQQTPGQGLQFLFEYFSETQRNKGNFPGRFSGRQFSNSRSEMNVSTLELGDSALYLCASSSEYEAFFGQGTRLTVV.

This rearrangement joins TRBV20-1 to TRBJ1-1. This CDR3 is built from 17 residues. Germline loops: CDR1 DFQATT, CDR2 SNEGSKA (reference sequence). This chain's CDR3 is CSAGSIKKGLMNTEAFF.

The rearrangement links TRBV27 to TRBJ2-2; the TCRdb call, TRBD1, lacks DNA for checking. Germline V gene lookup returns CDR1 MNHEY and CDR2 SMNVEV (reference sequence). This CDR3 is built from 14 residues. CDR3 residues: CATGQDRGNGELFF.